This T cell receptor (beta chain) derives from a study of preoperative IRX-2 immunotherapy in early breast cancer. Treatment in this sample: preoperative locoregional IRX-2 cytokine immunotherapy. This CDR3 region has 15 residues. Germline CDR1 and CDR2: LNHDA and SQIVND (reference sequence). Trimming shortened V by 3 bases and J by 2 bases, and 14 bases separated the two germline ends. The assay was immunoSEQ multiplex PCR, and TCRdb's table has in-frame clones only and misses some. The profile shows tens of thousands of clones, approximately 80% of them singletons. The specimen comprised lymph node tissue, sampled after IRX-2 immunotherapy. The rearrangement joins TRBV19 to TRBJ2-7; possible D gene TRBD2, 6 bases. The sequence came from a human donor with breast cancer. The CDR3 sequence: CASSIRRGFTYEQYF. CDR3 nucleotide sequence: TGTGCCAGTAGTATTCGTCGGGGGTTCACCTACGAGCAGTACTTC. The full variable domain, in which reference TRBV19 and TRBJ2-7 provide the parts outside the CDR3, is DGGITQSPKYLFRKEGQNVTLSCEQNLNHDAMYWYRQDPGQGLRLIYYSQIVNDFQKGDIAEGYSVSREKKESFPLTVTSAQKNPTAFYLCASSIRRGFTYEQYFGPGTRLTVT.